Listed here is a single T cell receptor beta chain. Its antigen remains undetermined. One base away there is no much larger clone; base qualities are not given. In total, roughly 710 healthy bone marrow donors made up the cohort. At the time of sampling, every cohort member was nominally healthy, though immune exposures that went unrecorded were likely present. The donor was CMV seropositive and was included in the group of 300 or so seropositive cohort members. Each donor provided a peripheral blood sample, and peripheral blood mononuclear cells were used for TCR beta sequencing. Genomic DNA extraction from the blood cell samples was performed with the Qiagen DNeasy Blood Extraction Kit. This record belongs to a study of cytomegalovirus exposure and HLA in healthy donors (dated 2017 in TCRdb). In terms of the full investigation: An earlier analysis of approximately 640 of the donors reported more than 250 Gb of sequence data and roughly 110 million unique TCR beta sequences from 150 million to 200 million T cells. About 300 gigabases of sequencing data and around 85 million unique TCR sequences made up an early release that covered fewer than 650 HLA-typed donors. Of the roughly 430 genotyped donors, approximately 80% fell in the genetic ancestry cluster associated with self-reported Caucasian donors. The aim of the study was to test whether cataloging public T cell receptors could identify signatures of past pathogen exposure. The T cell repertoires of under 750 subjects were profiled by immunosequencing and related to cytomegalovirus serostatus. In addition to the first cohort of several hundred subjects, a separate validation cohort of approximately 120 different subjects was used. To predict cytomegalovirus infection status, the study brought together high-throughput TCR immunosequencing, statistical association of individual TCRs with disease status, and machine learning. In a later analysis, previously published TCR beta repertoires from about 640 donors were re-analyzed and high-resolution HLA genotyping was added so that TCR occurrence patterns could be studied. In the later analysis, no new phenotypic data were used to find candidate immune exposures; instead, reliance was placed on TCR beta sequences and their occurrence across donors. In an earlier analysis of roughly 580 of the donors, high-throughput TCR beta sequencing was used to judge whether each TCR beta V gene segment behaved as functional or pseudogenic. Donor age, sex, ethnicity and CMV serostatus were compiled together with the repertoire data. In a later genetic analysis, genome-wide SNP genotypes for about 55% of the roughly 700 donors were used, and that subset was treated as a discovery cohort. Every discovery cohort repertoire had been produced on one sequencing platform. HLA typing included class I and class II loci at four-digit resolution. Typing coverage differed by locus: A, B, C, DRB1 and DQB1 were typed in about 629-640 donors, DQA1 in about 500, DPA1 in around 600, and DPB1 in 450 to 490. A handful of DR-DQ haplotypes were handled as single units for association and clustering because linkage in the cohort was strong. On average, around 240,000 unique TCR beta nucleotide sequences were sequenced per donor among a few hundred genotyped donors of the cohort, with approximately 18% of those sequences being non-productive. Points the paper makes about the study in general: The presence/absence analyses assumed that sequencing depth was roughly uniform across donors, and that assumption may not be true. Specific HLA alleles were associated with over 15,000 TCR beta sequences at a false discovery rate of 0.05 in a later analysis. Several of the top co-occurrence clusters appeared to be linked to parvovirus B19, influenza, CMV and Epstein-Barr virus, according to a later analysis. In a later analysis, the rate of TCR association differed among HLA loci, with DRB1 alleles having the most associated TCRs and HLA-C alleles having the fewest. According to the authors, the approach could potentially be generalized to other disease states and immunological phenotypes. A later analysis found that most CMV-associated TCR beta chains appeared HLA-restricted, with HLA associations seemingly driven largely by CMV exposure. The cohort was sequenced for TCR beta chains only, and without alpha or paired-chain data the features that could be detected were limited. The earlier analysis of fewer than 750 of the donors excluded 15 to 20 rarely observed V segments, including chromosome 9 orphons, because counts were too low. An earlier analysis of approximately 540 of the donors showed that most TCR beta V segments appeared in productive rearrangements either about 90% or about 30% of the time, which broadly matched IMGT annotations. Assigning TCR associations to individual alleles was difficult when HLA alleles, especially DR and DQ, strongly co-occurred. A further reported finding was that TCR beta sequences accurately predicted the HLA-A and HLA-B alleles for most subjects in the first cohort. Because some donors lacked HLA typing at each locus, the association tests relied only on the typed subset. Correlated functional status among segregating V segments might reflect linkage disequilibrium, but an unknown experimental factor could not be ruled out. For the cohort, immune exposure information was limited to CMV serostatus. Because the 87-base-pair reads could not distinguish some IMGT-functional V segments, including TRBV6-2 and TRBV6-3, those segments were excluded. A cluster of highly shared sequence variants was judged likely to be a technical artifact of the sequencing pipeline. V-gene and J-gene trimming of TCR beta chains was associated with a missense DCLRE1C variant in a later genetic analysis, and the association was replicated in an independent cohort. According to a later genetic analysis, donors in an Asian-associated ancestry cluster had fewer N-insertions in productive TCRs than the approximately 650-donor mean. The classifier was reported to diagnose cytomegalovirus status with high specificity and sensitivity in both the original and validation cohorts. Most TCR sequences were observed very rarely across donors, whereas some public TCRs were present in many individuals. In the study, around 150 TCR beta chains were listed as associated with cytomegalovirus. In a later analysis, HLA-associated TCR beta chains showed more clonal expansion and lower generation probabilities than non-associated chains that were equally common. Three of the identified cytomegalovirus-associated TCR beta chains were confirmed in vitro to be specific for cytomegalovirus antigens.

The germline V gene (reference sequence) provides CDR1 MNHEY and CDR2 SMNVEV. For this chain, trimming is 6 bases at the V end and 4 bases at the J end, and the number of junction bases without a gene match is 11. CDR3 length: 15 amino acids, cysteine to phenylalanine. Only the CDR3 DNA stays, 45 bases, in frame from base 1. To prepare the library, the immunoSEQ multiplex PCR assay was applied. The multiplex PCR relied on a mix of 60 forward primers for TCR Vbeta segments and 13 reverse primers for TCR Jbeta segments. The CDR3 region of rearranged TCR beta genes was amplified from genomic DNA with a multiplex PCR assay. Amplified TCR beta libraries were sequenced as 87-base-pair reads on the Illumina HiSeq System. As for the authors' bioinformatics: A later analysis counted around 72 million unique TCR beta chains across the 690 or so repertoires, and some 12 million of these chains were shared by at least two donors. Raw reads were error-corrected and collapsed into unique sequences by a nearest-neighbor algorithm in which closely related sequences were merged to remove PCR and sequencing errors. V, D and J gene segments were assigned by aligning CDR3 sequences to IMGT reference sequences. For a sequence to be retained, a match of at least six nucleotides was required to both a V gene segment and a J gene segment. Rearrangements were classified as productive when the CDR3 lacked stop codons and remained in frame with V and J, and all other rearrangements were classified as non-productive. CDR3 was defined according to IMGT convention as the region running from the second conserved V-encoded cysteine to the conserved J-encoded phenylalanine. Sequences without an unambiguous match to a single V gene segment were excluded from the earlier analysis of about 630 of the donors. An earlier analysis of several hundred of the donors called V segments functional above 56.7% productive rearrangements and segregating when the between-donor standard deviation exceeded 5%. To diagnose cytomegalovirus status from the catalog of TCR beta chain sequences, a statistical classification framework was built. V and J gene assignment, in a later analysis, came from comparing TCR nucleotide sequences with IMGT/GENE-DB human TR gene sequences. Using the TCRdist pipeline, a later analysis assigned CDR3 sequences along with most-parsimonious VDJ recombination scenarios. A later analysis defined each TCR beta chain by its CDR3 amino acid sequence plus V-gene family, and excluded reads lacking a unique V-gene family. To address suspected cross-contamination and a sequencing artifact, a later analysis removed 550 to 750 highly shared, low-generation-probability nucleotide sequences. A later analysis calculated a clonal expansion index for each public chain from normalized within-repertoire ranks of inferred template counts. In a later analysis, generation probabilities were computed with a VDJ recombination model fitted to out-of-frame rearrangements, and the resulting probabilities were checked against IGoR. Hypergeometric tests were used in a later analysis to score TCR-TCR, TCR-HLA and TCR-CMV co-occurrence, with a repertoire-size bias correction applied to the TCR pairs. A later analysis estimated false discovery rates by permuting HLA or CMV assignments 20 times. In a later analysis, co-occurring TCRs were grouped using DBSCAN, with TCRdist sequence similarity added in when clustering inside HLA-allele-positive subsets. Co-occurrence clustering excluded repertoires with fewer than 30,000 or more than 120,000 public chains, plus five with anomalous nucleotide sharing. TCRdb holds this immuneACCESS table with in-frame rearrangements only. Some clones are missing; in checked studies, unresolved V genes explain under half, and the rest has no known cause. D and trimming were read from the DNA, whereas the V and J calls and clone size are those reported in that table. For this sample there are 200,000 or so clones; 75% to 90% appear just once. 6.5% of the sample lies in the top ten.

This TCR was recovered from a woman aged 45 to 65 in good health and CMV-seropositive. The sequencing input was PBMCs. The chain employs TRBV27 and TRBJ2-5, with 7 junctional bases fitting TRBD2. The sequenced DNA: TGTGCCAGCAGGCCCTATGCGGGAGAGGGAGAGACCCAGTACTTC. Its translation reads: CASRPYAGEGETQYF.